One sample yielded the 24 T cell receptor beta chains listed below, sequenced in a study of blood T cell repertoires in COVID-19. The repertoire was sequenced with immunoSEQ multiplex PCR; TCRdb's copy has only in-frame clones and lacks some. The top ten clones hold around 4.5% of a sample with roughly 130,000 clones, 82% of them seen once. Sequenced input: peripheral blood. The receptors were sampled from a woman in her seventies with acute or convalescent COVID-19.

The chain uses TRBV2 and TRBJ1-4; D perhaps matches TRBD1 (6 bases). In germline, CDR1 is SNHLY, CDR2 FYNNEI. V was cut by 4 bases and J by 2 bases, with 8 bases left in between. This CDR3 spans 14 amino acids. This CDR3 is CASSGQGTNEKLFF. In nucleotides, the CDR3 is TGTGCCAGCAGTGGGCAGGGGACTAATGAAAAACTGTTTTTT.

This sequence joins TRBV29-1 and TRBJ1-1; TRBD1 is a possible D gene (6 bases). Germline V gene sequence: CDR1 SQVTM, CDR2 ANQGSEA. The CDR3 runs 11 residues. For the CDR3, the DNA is TGCGGGGGCTCCGAGAACACTGAAGCTTTCTTT. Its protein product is CGGSENTEAFF.

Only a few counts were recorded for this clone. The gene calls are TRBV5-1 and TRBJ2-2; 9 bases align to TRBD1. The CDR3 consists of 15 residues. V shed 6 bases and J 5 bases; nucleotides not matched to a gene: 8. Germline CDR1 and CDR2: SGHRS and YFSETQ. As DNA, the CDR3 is TGCGCCAGCATTCCGGGACAGGGTAGTACCGGGGAGCTGTTTTTT. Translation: CASIPGQGSTGELFF.

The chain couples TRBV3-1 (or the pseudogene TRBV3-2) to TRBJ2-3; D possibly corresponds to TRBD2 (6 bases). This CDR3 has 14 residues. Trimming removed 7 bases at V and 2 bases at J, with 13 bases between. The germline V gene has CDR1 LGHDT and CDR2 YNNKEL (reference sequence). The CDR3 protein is CASTLGTHTDTQYF. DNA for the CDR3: TGTGCCAGCACCCTGGGGACTCACACAGATACGCAGTATTTT.

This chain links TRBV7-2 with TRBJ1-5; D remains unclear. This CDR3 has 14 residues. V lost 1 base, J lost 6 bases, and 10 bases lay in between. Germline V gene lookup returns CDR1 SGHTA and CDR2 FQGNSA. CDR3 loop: CASSLGFEGQPQHF. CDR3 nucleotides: TGTGCCAGCAGCTTAGGGTTTGAGGGTCAGCCCCAGCATTTT.

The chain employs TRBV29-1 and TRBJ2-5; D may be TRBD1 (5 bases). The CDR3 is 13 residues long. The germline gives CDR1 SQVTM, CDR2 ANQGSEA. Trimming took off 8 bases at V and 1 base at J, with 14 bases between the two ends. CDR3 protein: CSSARTTQETQYF. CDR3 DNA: TGCAGCTCCGCACGGACAACCCAAGAGACCCAGTACTTC.

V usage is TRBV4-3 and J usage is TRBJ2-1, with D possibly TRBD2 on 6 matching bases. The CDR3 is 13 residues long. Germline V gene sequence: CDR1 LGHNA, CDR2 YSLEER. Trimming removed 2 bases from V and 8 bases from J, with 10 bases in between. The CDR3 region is CASSQMRGDEQFF. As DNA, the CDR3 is TGCGCCAGCAGCCAAATGCGGGGAGATGAGCAGTTCTTC.

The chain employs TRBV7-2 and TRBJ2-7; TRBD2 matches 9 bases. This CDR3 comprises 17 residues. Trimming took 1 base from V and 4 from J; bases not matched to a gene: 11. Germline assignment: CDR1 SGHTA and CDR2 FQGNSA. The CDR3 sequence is CASSLDPPAGGKYEQYF. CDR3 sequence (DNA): TGTGCCAGCAGCTTAGATCCCCCTGCGGGGGGGAAATACGAGCAGTACTTC.

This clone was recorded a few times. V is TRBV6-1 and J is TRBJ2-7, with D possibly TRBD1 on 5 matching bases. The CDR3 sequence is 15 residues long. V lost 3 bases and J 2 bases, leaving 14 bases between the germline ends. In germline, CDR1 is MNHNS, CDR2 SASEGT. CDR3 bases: TGTGCCAGCAGTGAGTGGGCAGGGCAAACCTACGAGCAGTACGTC. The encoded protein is CASSEWAGQTYEQYV.

This chain's CDR3 is CSAQNRGGGAFF. The CDR3 DNA is TGCAGCGCACAAAACAGGGGTGGGGGAGCTTTCTTT. The V gene is TRBV29-1, the J gene TRBJ1-1; 7 bases line up with TRBD1. Per germline, CDR1 SQVTM and CDR2 ANQGSEA. Trimming removed 7 bases from V and 10 bases from J; junction bases left unmatched: 12. The CDR3 covers 12 residues.

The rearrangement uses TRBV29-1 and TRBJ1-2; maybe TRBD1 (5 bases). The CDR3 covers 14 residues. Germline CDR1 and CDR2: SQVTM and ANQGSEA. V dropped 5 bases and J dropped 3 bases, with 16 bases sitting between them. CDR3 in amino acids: CSVLRDAGHYGYTF. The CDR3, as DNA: TGCAGCGTTTTACGTGACGCGGGGCACTATGGCTACACCTTC.

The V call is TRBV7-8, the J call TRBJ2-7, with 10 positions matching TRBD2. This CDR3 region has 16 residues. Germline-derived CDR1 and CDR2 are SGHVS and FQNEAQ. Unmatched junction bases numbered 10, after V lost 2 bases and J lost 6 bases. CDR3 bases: TGTGCCAGCAGCTTACAGTGGGGACTAGCGTTTAGCGAGCAGTACTTC. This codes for CASSLQWGLAFSEQYF. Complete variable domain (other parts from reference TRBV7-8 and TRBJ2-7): GAGVSQSPRYKVAKRGQDVALRCDPISGHVSLFWYQQALGQGPEFLTYFQNEAQLDKSGLPSDRFFAERPEGSVSTLKIQRTQQEDSAVYLCASSLQWGLAFSEQYFGPGTRLTVT.

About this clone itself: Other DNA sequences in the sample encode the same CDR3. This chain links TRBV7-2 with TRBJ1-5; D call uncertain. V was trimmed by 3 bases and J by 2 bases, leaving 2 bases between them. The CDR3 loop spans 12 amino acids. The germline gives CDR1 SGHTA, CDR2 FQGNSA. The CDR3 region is CASSFGNQPQHF. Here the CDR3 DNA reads TGTGCCAGCAGCTTCGGCAATCAGCCCCAGCATTTT.

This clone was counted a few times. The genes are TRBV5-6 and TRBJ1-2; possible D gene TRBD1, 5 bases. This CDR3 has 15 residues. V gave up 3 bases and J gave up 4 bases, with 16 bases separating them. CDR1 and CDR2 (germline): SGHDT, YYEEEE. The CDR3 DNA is TGTGCCAGCAGCTACCCCCGCAGGGATCGCTATGGCTACACCTTC. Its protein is CASSYPRRDRYGYTF.

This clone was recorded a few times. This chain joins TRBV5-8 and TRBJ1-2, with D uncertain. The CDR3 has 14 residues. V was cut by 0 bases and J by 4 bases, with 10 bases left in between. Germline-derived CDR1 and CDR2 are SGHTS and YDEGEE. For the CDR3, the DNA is TGTGCCAGCAGCTTGGACCGGGGAACCTATGGCTACACCTTC. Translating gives CASSLDRGTYGYTF.

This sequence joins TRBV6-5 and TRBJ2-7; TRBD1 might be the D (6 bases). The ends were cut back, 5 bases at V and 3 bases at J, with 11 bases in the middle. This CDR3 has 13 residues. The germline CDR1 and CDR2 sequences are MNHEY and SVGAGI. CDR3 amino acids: CASSPTDSYEQYF. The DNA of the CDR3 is TGTGCCAGCAGTCCTACGGACAGCTACGAGCAGTACTTC.

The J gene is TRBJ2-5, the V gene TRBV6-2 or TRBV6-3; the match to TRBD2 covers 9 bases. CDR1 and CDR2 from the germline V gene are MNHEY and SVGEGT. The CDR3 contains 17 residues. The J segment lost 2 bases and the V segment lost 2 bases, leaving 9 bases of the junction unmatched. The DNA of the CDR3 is TGTGCCAGCAGTTACGCCCTAGCGGGGAGGGGACAAGAGACCCAGTACTTC. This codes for CASSYALAGRGQETQYF.

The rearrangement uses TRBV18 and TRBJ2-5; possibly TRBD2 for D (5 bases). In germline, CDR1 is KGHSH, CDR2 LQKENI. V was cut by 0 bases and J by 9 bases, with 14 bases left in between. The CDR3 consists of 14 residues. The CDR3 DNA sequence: TGTGCCAGCTCACCACCGGCGGACGTCGGGGCCCAGTACTTC. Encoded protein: CASSPPADVGAQYF.

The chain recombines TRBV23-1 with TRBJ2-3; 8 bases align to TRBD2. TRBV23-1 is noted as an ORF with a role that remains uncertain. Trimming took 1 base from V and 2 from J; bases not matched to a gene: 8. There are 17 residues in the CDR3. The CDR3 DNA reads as TGCGCCAGCAGTCAATGTCGGGAGGGAGGATTCACAGATACGCAGTATTTT. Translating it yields CASSQCREGGFTDTQYF.

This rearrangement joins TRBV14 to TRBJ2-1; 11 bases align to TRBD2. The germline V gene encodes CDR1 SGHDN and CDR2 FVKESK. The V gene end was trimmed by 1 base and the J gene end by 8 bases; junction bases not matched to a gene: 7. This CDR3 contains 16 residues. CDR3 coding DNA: TGTGCCAGCAGCCAAGGCGTGCTAGCGGGGGGCTATGAGCAGTTCTTC. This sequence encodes CASSQGVLAGGYEQFF.

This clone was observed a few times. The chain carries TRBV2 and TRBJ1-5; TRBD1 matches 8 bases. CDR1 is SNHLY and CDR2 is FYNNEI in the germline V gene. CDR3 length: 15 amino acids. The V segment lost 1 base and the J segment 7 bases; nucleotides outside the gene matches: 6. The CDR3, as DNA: TGTGCCAGCAGTGAAGGGACAGGGAGGCGCCAGCCCCAGCATTTT. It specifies CASSEGTGRRQPQHF.

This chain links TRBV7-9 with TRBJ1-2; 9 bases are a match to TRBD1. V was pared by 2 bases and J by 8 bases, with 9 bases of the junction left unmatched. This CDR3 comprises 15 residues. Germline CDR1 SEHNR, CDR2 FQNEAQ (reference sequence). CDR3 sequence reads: CASSLPKGQGTGYTF. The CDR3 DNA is TGTGCCAGCAGCTTACCCAAAGGACAGGGGACGGGCTACACCTTC.

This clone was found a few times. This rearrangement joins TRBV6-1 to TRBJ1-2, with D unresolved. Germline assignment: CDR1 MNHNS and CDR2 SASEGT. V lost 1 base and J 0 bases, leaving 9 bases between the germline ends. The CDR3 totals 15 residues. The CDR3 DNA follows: TGTGCCAGCAGTGAAGGGTCAGGCCCTAACTATGGCTACACCTTC. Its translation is CASSEGSGPNYGYTF.

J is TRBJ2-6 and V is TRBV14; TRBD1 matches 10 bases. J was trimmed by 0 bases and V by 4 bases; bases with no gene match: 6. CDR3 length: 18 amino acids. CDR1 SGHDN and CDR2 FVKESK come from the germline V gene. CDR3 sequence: CASSPRQGAVSGANVLTF. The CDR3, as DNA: TGTGCCAGCAGCCCTAGACAGGGGGCGGTCTCTGGGGCCAACGTCCTGACTTTC.